The 25 T cell receptor beta chains in this list originate from one sample, sequenced in a study of human T cells and chemical hapten exposure. One entry per CDR3 protein results from TCRdb running MiXCR on the RACE reads. The table includes about 120,000 distinct CDR3 sequences, roughly an eighth detected once. Time point described: patch test 1, 2 weeks after DPC sensitization. The treatment here: therapeutic diphenylcyclopropenone sensitization with weekly scalp DPC. This sample comprised whole blood, obtained in connection with sensitization to the hapten diphenylcyclopropenone (DPC). The source is a man younger than 35 with alopecia areata. Some clones in this sample may be carry-over from other donors' samples.

This clonotype was counted only a few times. The chain employs TRBV18 and TRBJ1-1; 7 bases are a match to TRBD1. The CDR3 totals 14 residues. Germline CDR1 KGHSH, CDR2 LQKENI. V dropped 6 bases and J dropped 5; count of bases not matched to a gene: 9. CDR3 nucleotide sequence: TGTGCCAGCTCCCTCGACAGGGCCGGGACTGAAGCTTTCTTT. Its protein is CASSLDRAGTEAFF.

The V gene is TRBV18, the J gene TRBJ2-3, with D perhaps matching TRBD1 (5 bases). The CDR3 is 13 residues long. Germline CDR1 is KGHSH and CDR2 is LQKENI. Trimming pared 3 bases from V and 6 bases from J, leaving 10 bases between. The CDR3 DNA is TGTGCCAGCTCACCTTGGGGCAGCGATACGCAGTATTTT. It translates to CASSPWGSDTQYF.

This clonotype was seen many times. The V gene is TRBV20-1, the J gene TRBJ2-5; 8 nucleotides match TRBD2. V was pared by 6 bases and J by 6 bases, with 9 bases of the junction left unmatched. The CDR3 loop spans 13 amino acids. CDR1 and CDR2 (germline): DFQATT, SNEGSKA (reference sequence). The CDR3 region has the DNA TGCAGTGCCACCTTAGCGGGGAAACAGACCCAGTACTTC. The encoded protein is CSATLAGKQTQYF.

This clonotype was picked up a small number of times. The chain joins TRBV18 to TRBJ2-2; 11 nucleotides agree with TRBD2. V gave up 0 bases and J gave up 5 bases; unmatched junction bases: 8. Per the germline V gene, CDR1 is KGHSH and CDR2 is LQKENI. The CDR3 is made up of 18 amino acids. CDR3: CASSPPLAGGQGTGELFF. CDR3 nucleotide sequence: TGTGCCAGCTCACCACCCCTAGCGGGGGGTCAAGGAACCGGGGAGCTGTTTTTT.

This clonotype has only a few counts. The rearrangement links TRBV7-6 to TRBJ2-6, with D tentatively TRBD2 (5 bases). Trimming stripped 4 bases from V and 3 bases from J, with 10 bases between. Germline CDR1 and CDR2: SGHVS and FNYEAQ. This CDR3 is built from 15 residues. As DNA, the CDR3 is TGTGCCAGCAGCTCTCCGGGGTTTGGGGCCAACGTCCTGACTTTC. Its translation is CASSSPGFGANVLTF.

This clonotype has a handful of counts. The V gene is TRBV4-1, the J gene TRBJ1-4, with 8 bases lining up with TRBD1. The germline V gene has CDR1 MGHRA and CDR2 YSYEKL. The CDR3 sequence is 23 residues long. The trim removed 4 bases at V and 2 bases at J, leaving 27 bases unmatched. The CDR3 bases are TGCGCCAGCAGCCGGTCAAGACTCCAGGGGGCGAATCTCGGAGCGCGGACTAATGAAAAACTGTTTTTT. Residues: CASSRSRLQGANLGARTNEKLFF.

This clonotype was counted between two and nine times. V gene TRBV12-3 or TRBV12-4 combines with J gene TRBJ1-1, with no clear D. The CDR3 extends over 12 amino acids. Trimming took 5 bases from V and 3 from J, leaving 7 bases between them. The CDR3 DNA reads as TGTGCCAGCAGTCCGGGATACACTGAAGCTTTCTTT. It translates to CASSPGYTEAFF.

This chain links TRBV25-1 with TRBJ1-2, with D perhaps TRBD1 (5 bases). CDR3 length equals 14 residues. From germline, CDR1 is MGHDK and CDR2 SYGVNS. Trimming left V 1 base short and J 8 bases short, with 14 bases between. In nucleotides, the CDR3 is TGTGCCAGCAGTGAATTGGGACCAGTTGCGGGCTACACCTTC. Protein sequence: CASSELGPVAGYTF.

This clonotype turned up a few times. This rearrangement joins TRBV7-3 to TRBJ2-2; possible D gene TRBD2, 6 bases. Germline V CDR1 and CDR2: SGHTA, FQGTGA. V was cut by 3 bases and J by 6 bases, with 14 bases left in between. CDR3 length: 15 residues. The CDR3 spells CASSFRGGRAGELFF. DNA of the CDR3: TGTGCCAGCAGCTTCCGTGGAGGGCGGGCCGGGGAGCTGTTTTTT.

There are a few counts of this clonotype. The V call is TRBV3-1, the J call TRBJ1-2; no clear D. CDR1 is LGHDT and CDR2 is YNNKEL in the germline V gene (reference sequence). V lost 0 bases to trimming and J lost 8 bases, with 13 bases between them. The CDR3 contains 14 residues. CDR3 protein: CASSQEASVGGYTF. The CDR3 nucleotides read TGTGCCAGCAGCCAAGAAGCGTCGGTCGGCGGCTACACCTTC.

This clonotype was picked up a small number of times. This chain connects TRBV28 to TRBJ2-3; D is undetermined. The CDR3 runs 12 residues. Trimming left V 4 bases short and J 9 bases short, with 11 bases between. The V gene's germline CDR1 is MDHEN and CDR2 SYDVKM. The CDR3 protein is CASSSLLGTQYF. For the CDR3, the DNA is TGTGCCAGCAGTTCGCTACTGGGCACGCAGTATTTT.

This clonotype was seen a few times. For the CDR3, the DNA is TGTGCCAGCAGTCCCCCACAGCTAGCCAAAAACATTCAGTACTTC. As protein: CASSPPQLAKNIQYF. The V and J genes are TRBV28 and TRBJ2-4, with D uncertain. V was cut by 5 bases and J by 0 bases, with 11 bases left in between. CDR3 length: 15 residues. The germline V gene encodes CDR1 MDHEN and CDR2 SYDVKM. Variable domain in full (rest from reference TRBV28 and TRBJ2-4): DVKVTQSSRYLVKRTGEKVFLECVQDMDHENMFWYRQDPGLGLRLIYFSYDVKMKEKGDIPEGYSVSREKKERFSLILESASTNQTSMYLCASSPPQLAKNIQYFGAGTRLSVL.

This chain links TRBV5-1 with TRBJ2-1; TRBD1 is a possible D gene (6 bases). Germline V gene sequence: CDR1 SGHRS, CDR2 YFSETQ. Deletions cut 4 bases from V and 4 bases from J, with 15 bases between. This CDR3 has 15 amino acids. CDR3 amino acids: CASSPKEDSYNEQFF. In DNA form, the CDR3 reads TGCGCCAGCAGCCCGAAGGAGGACAGTTACAATGAGCAGTTCTTC.

The chain joins TRBV3-1 to TRBJ1-4, with 7 bases lining up with TRBD1. The germline V gene has CDR1 LGHDT and CDR2 YNNKEL (reference sequence). The CDR3 sequence is 14 residues long. With V trimmed by 3 bases and J by 9 bases, 7 bases remained unmatched. CDR3 DNA: TGTGCCAGCAGCCATAAAGAGGGGGCGCAAAAACTGTTTTTT. Its protein is CASSHKEGAQKLFF.

This clonotype has a handful of counts. The chain carries TRBV18 and TRBJ1-1, with TRBD1 as a possible D gene (6 bases). V lost 6 bases, J lost 3 bases, and 20 bases lay in between. Germline lookup yields CDR1 KGHSH and CDR2 LQKENI. The CDR3 is 16 residues long. In DNA, the CDR3 is TGTGCCAGCTCTAACCCGGACGGGGGCTTCGACACTGAAGCTTTCTTT. It encodes CASSNPDGGFDTEAFF.

This clonotype has a count of ten or more. This sequence joins TRBV12-5 and TRBJ2-5, with D possibly called TRBD1 or TRBD2 (5 bases each). The CDR3 totals 16 residues. V was cut by 3 bases and J by 5 bases, with 19 bases left in between. CDR1 LGHNT and CDR2 FRNRAP come from the germline V gene. CDR3 sequence: CASGLEGTRRMETQYF. CDR3 coding DNA: TGTGCTAGTGGTTTAGAGGGGACGCGGCGGATGGAGACCCAGTACTTC.

In this sample, this clonotype turned up many times. The J gene is TRBJ2-6, the V gene TRBV15; weak D call: TRBD1 (5 bases). The CDR3 runs 14 residues. The V and J ends lost 8 bases and 3 bases respectively, with 11 bases between them. CDR1 is LNHNV and CDR2 is YYDKDF in the germline V gene (reference sequence). The CDR3 loop reads CATGQRGGANVLTF. CDR3 nucleotide sequence: TGTGCCACCGGACAAAGAGGTGGGGCCAACGTCCTGACTTTC.

V usage is TRBV4-2 and J usage is TRBJ2-3; no firm D call. The CDR3 consists of 16 residues. Germline assignment: CDR1 LGHNA and CDR2 YNFKEQ. Trimming shortened V by 1 base and J by 0 bases, and 11 bases separated the two germline ends. CDR3 sequence: CASSQVPAPSTDTQYF. In nucleotides, the CDR3 is TGTGCCAGCAGCCAAGTGCCTGCACCTAGCACAGATACGCAGTATTTT.

This chain uses TRBV19 with TRBJ2-3; 9 bases agree with TRBD2. The CDR3 sequence is 15 residues long. Germline V gene data show CDR1 as LNHDA and CDR2 as SQIVND (reference sequence). Losses at the gene ends were 3 bases for V and 3 bases for J; bases not matched to a gene: 4. This chain's CDR3 is CASSIPTSGTDTQYF. The CDR3 DNA reads as TGTGCCAGTAGTATCCCGACTAGCGGTACAGATACGCAGTATTTT. Combining the CDR3 with reference TRBV19 and TRBJ2-3 gives the whole variable domain DGGITQSPKYLFRKEGQNVTLSCEQNLNHDAMYWYRQDPGQGLRLIYYSQIVNDFQKGDIAEGYSVSREKKESFPLTVTSAQKNPTAFYLCASSIPTSGTDTQYFGPGTRLTVL.

Only a few counts were recorded for this clonotype. The chain has TRBV20-1 and TRBJ2-7, with 9 positions matching TRBD1. J was trimmed by 1 base and V by 5 bases; bases with no gene match: 15. The CDR3 consists of 17 residues. CDR1 and CDR2 (germline): DFQATT, SNEGSKA (reference sequence). CDR3 nucleotide sequence: TGCAGTGCTGGGGACCCCGGGACAGGGCCGGGGTCCTACGAGCAGTACTTC. It specifies CSAGDPGTGPGSYEQYF.

This rearrangement joins TRBV29-1 to TRBJ2-3; 8 bases are shared with TRBD1. CDR3 size: 14 residues. Germline CDR1 is SQVTM and CDR2 is ANQGSEA. Unmatched junction bases numbered 5, after V lost 3 bases and J lost 3 bases. The CDR3 DNA reads as TGCAGCGTTGAGACAGGGGCCCGGACAGATACGCAGTATTTT. As protein: CSVETGARTDTQYF.

The rearrangement links TRBV5-4 to TRBJ1-1, with D unresolved. The CDR3 length is 14 residues. Per the germline V gene, CDR1 is SGHNT and CDR2 is YYREEE (reference sequence). With 3 bases removed from V and 1 base from J, the gap between germline ends came to 10 bases. The CDR3 DNA reads as TGTGCCAGCAGCTCCCCGCTGGGGAACACTGAAGCTTTCTTT. Protein sequence: CASSSPLGNTEAFF. The full variable domain, in which reference TRBV5-4 and TRBJ1-1 provide the parts outside the CDR3, is ETGVTQSPTHLIKTRGQQVTLRCSSQSGHNTVSWYQQALGQGPQFIFQYYREEENGRGNFPPRFSGLQFPNYSSELNVNALELDDSALYLCASSSPLGNTEAFFGQGTRLTVV.

This clonotype was seen more than once but under ten times. The chain combines TRBV9 with TRBJ2-7; 7 bases fit TRBD1. Trimming took 3 bases from V and 8 from J; bases not matched to a gene: 11. This CDR3 spans 14 amino acids. In germline, CDR1 is SGDLS, CDR2 YYNGEE. Written as DNA, the CDR3 is TGTGCCAGCAGCGCGGCGACAGGGTTAGGGCAGCAGTACTTC. As protein: CASSAATGLGQQYF. Full variable domain (rest looked up from reference TRBV9 and TRBJ2-7): DSGVTQTPKHLITATGQRVTLRCSPRSGDLSVYWYQQSLDQGLQFLIQYYNGEERAKGNILERFSAQQFPDLHSELNLSSLELGDSALYFCASSAATGLGQQYFGPGTRLTVT.

In this sample, this clonotype is medium-sized. The chain links TRBV24-1 to TRBJ1-1; TRBD1 might be the D (6 bases). Between the trimmed V and J ends, which lost 2 bases and 3 bases, there was a span of 9 bases. The CDR3 consists of 14 residues. Germline values: CDR1 KGHDR, CDR2 SFDVKD. CDR3 sequence reads: CATSDSGGHTEAFF. DNA for the CDR3: TGTGCCACCAGTGATTCCGGGGGGCACACTGAAGCTTTCTTT.

This clonotype was detected many times. The chain combines TRBV29-1 with TRBJ2-7; no definite D call. V gave up 4 bases and J gave up 4 bases, with 20 bases separating them. This CDR3 contains 15 residues. The germline V gene has CDR1 SQVTM and CDR2 ANQGSEA. The CDR3 reads CSVAKGRSLRYEQYV. Here the CDR3 DNA reads TGCAGCGTTGCCAAGGGCAGGTCCCTTAGGTACGAGCAGTACGTC.